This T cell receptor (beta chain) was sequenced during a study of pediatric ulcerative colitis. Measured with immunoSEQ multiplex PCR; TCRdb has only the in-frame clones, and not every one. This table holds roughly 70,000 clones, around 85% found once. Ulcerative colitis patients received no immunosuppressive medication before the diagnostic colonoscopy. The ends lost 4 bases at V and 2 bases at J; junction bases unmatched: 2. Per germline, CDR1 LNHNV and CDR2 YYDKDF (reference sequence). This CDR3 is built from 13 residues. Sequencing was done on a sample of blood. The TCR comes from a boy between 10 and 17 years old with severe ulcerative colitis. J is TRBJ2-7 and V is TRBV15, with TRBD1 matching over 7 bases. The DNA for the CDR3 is TGTGCCACCAGCACAGACAGGGCCTACGAGCAGTACTTC. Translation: CATSTDRAYEQYF.